This TCR beta chain is from a study of PD-1 blockade in classical Hodgkin lymphoma. Method: immunoSEQ multiplex PCR; TCRdb's copy keeps in-frame clones and lacks some. The top ten hold roughly 14% of the sample, which has over 20,000 clones, about 85% seen once. Regarding time point: cycle 4 day 1 (C4D1), after five to seven weeks of nivolumab. Exposure to brentuximab vedotin varied, and each patient had relapsed following autologous stem cell transplantation. Study-level results: Newly diagnosed patients and complete responders had comparable diversity at baseline.

A note on this clone: As yet, its antigen is unknown.

The receptor comes from a human donor with classical Hodgkin lymphoma. Sequences were derived from peripheral blood mononuclear cells (PBMCs), sampled before the fourth cycle of nivolumab.

This CDR3 reads CASSLRMNNQPQHF. CDR3 DNA sequence: TGTGCCAGCAGCCTCCGGATGAACAATCAGCCCCAGCATTTT. The chain recombines TRBV6-6 with TRBJ1-5; D gene ambiguous. CDR1 is MNHNY, CDR2 SVGAGI, per germline (reference sequence). V shed 6 bases and J shed 3 bases, with 12 bases lying between them. This CDR3 has 14 residues.